This is a list of T cell receptor beta chains from one sample in a study of T cell repertoires in cytomegalovirus infection. TCRdb reanalysed the reads using MiXCR and keeps one entry per CDR3 protein. Altogether about 200,000 distinct CDR3 sequences are present, roughly 9% being singletons, with the ten largest covering roughly 5.1%. The specimen sequenced was PBMCs. The receptors originated from a human donor in good health (CMV status not recorded). Some clones in this sample may be carry-over from other donors' samples. Both conserved end residues are part of each CDR3. Each record gives: CDR3 protein, CDR3 DNA, CDR3 length, J gene, clone size, V gene, D gene. D genes are given only for firm matches. Expanded clones are given a class, and other clones once, few, many or no size at all.

CDR3aa: CASSMTGTNTEAFF; CDR3nt: TGTGCCAGCAGCATGACAGGGACGAACACTGAAGCTTTCTTT; len: 14; j_gene: TRBJ1-1; abundance: few; v_gene: TRBV11-3; d_gene: TRBD1
CDR3aa: CASGPRGTGNQPQHF; CDR3nt: TGTGCCAGCGGCCCTCGGGGGACAGGTAATCAGCCCCAGCATTTT; len: 15; j_gene: TRBJ1-5; abundance: few; v_gene: TRBV10-3; d_gene: TRBD1
CDR3aa: CATSRDWGSNQPQHF; CDR3nt: TGTGCCACCAGCAGAGATTGGGGAAGCAATCAGCCCCAGCATTTT; len: 15; j_gene: TRBJ1-5; abundance: .; v_gene: TRBV15; d_gene: .
CDR3aa: CASSQTDPGDEQFF; CDR3nt: TGCGCCAGCAGCCAGACTGATCCGGGCGATGAGCAGTTCTTC; len: 14; j_gene: TRBJ2-1; abundance: many; v_gene: TRBV4-1; d_gene: .
CDR3aa: CASSYLGGGSGRALNEQFF; CDR3nt: TGTGCCAGCAGTTACTTGGGAGGGGGTAGCGGGAGGGCTTTAAATGAGCAGTTCTTC; len: 19; j_gene: TRBJ2-1; abundance: .; v_gene: TRBV6-2/TRBV6-3; d_gene: TRBD2
CDR3aa: CSVEDLWRPEETQYF; CDR3nt: TGCAGCGTTGAAGATCTTTGGCGCCCGGAGGAGACCCAGTACTTC; len: 15; j_gene: TRBJ2-5; abundance: .; v_gene: TRBV29-1; d_gene: .
CDR3aa: CASTDRGALPGRAYEQYF; CDR3nt: TGTGCCAGCACCGACAGGGGAGCACTCCCCGGGAGGGCCTACGAGCAGTACTTC; len: 18; j_gene: TRBJ2-7; abundance: .; v_gene: TRBV2; d_gene: .
CDR3aa: CASRGDLETQYF; CDR3nt: TGTGCCAGCCGTGGGGACTTGGAGACCCAGTACTTC; len: 12; j_gene: TRBJ2-5; abundance: .; v_gene: TRBV7-9; d_gene: .
CDR3aa: CASSLVRVGETEAFF; CDR3nt: TGTGCCAGCAGCTTAGTACGGGTGGGGGAAACTGAAGCTTTCTTT; len: 15; j_gene: TRBJ1-1; abundance: few; v_gene: TRBV7-6; d_gene: .
CDR3aa: CSAHLGGQISDLAKNIQYF; CDR3nt: TGCAGTGCTCACCTAGGGGGACAGATAAGCGACCTAGCCAAAAACATTCAGTACTTC; len: 19; j_gene: TRBJ2-4; abundance: .; v_gene: TRBV20-1; d_gene: TRBD1